The sequence of this T cell receptor beta chain was determined in a study of blood T cell repertoires in COVID-19. This CDR3 spans 13 amino acids. Trimming removed 2 bases from V and 0 bases from J, with 5 bases in between. Germline loops: CDR1 SGDLS, CDR2 YYNGEE. The assay was immunoSEQ multiplex PCR, and TCRdb's table has in-frame clones only and misses some. The table records hundreds of thousands of clones, 75% to 90% of them present only once. The sequencing sample was made of peripheral blood. The V gene is TRBV9, the J gene TRBJ1-1; no clear D. The receptor's source is a woman aged 55-75 years with COVID-19, enrolled during active disease. The DNA of the CDR3 is TGTGCCAGCAGCGTGCGGGTGAACACTGAAGCTTTCTTT. It translates to CASSVRVNTEAFF.